Presented here are 2 T cell receptor beta chains from one specimen sequenced in a study of cytomegalovirus exposure and HLA in healthy donors. Use of 60 Vbeta and 13 Jbeta primers characterized the PCR. TCRdb keeps only in-frame clones here, not all; method: immunoSEQ multiplex PCR. This table holds roughly 200,000 clones, 87% found once. Sequenced sample: PBMCs. Receptors were obtained from a man younger than 45 in good health and CMV-seronegative.

The rearrangement joins TRBV15 to TRBJ2-7, with unresolved D. Trimming took off 0 bases at V and 3 bases at J, with 3 bases between the two ends. There are 12 residues in the CDR3. Germline V gene data show CDR1 as LNHNV and CDR2 as YYDKDF (reference sequence). CDR3 coding DNA: TGTGCCACCAGCAGAGATAACTACGAGCAGTACTTC. Translated, it gives CATSRDNYEQYF.

Regarding this clone: At one boundary the junction diverges from the germline segment, which might be a read error. In the same sample, other DNA sequences code for this CDR3. The chain carries TRBV9 and TRBJ1-4; 7 bases line up with TRBD1. The CDR3 extends over 17 amino acids. CDR1 and CDR2 (germline): SGDLS, YYNGEE. CDR3 nucleotides: TGTGCCAGCAGCGAGGGGGACAGTTTCGCAACTAATGAAAAGCTGTTTTTT. Amino acid sequence: CASSEGDSFATNEKLFF.